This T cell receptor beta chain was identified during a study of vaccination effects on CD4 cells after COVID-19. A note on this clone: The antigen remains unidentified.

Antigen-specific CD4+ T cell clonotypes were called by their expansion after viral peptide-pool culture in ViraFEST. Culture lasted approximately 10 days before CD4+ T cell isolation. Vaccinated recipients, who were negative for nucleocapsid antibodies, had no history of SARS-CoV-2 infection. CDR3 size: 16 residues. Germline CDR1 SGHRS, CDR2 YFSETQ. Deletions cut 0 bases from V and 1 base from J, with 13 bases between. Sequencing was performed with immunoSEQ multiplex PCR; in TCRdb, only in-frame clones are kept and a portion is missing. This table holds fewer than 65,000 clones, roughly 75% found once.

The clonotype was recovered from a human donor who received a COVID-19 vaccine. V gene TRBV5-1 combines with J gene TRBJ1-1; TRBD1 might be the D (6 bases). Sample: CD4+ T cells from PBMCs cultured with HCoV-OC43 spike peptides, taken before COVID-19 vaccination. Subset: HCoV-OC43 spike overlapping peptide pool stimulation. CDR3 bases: TGCGCCAGCAGCTTGGGGAGCGGGGGGGCGAACACTGAAGCTTTCTTT. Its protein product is CASSLGSGGANTEAFF.